This TCR beta chain was retrieved from a study of blood T cell repertoires in COVID-19. For the study at large: Material from acute and convalescent COVID-19 was sourced from the United States, Italy and Spain.

Original data processing: It was from reference gene primer amplification that nucleated cell counts were estimated. TCRdb's table, derived via immunoSEQ multiplex PCR, lists solely in-frame clones and lacks some. The V and J calls and clone size come from that table; D and trimming were worked out from the DNA. Of some 150,000 clones in the sample, 70% to 90% were seen once. Germline V CDR1 and CDR2: MNHNS, SASEGT. The CDR3 spans 14 residues. Trimming cost V 2 bases and J 13 bases; bases outside gene matches: 12. This TCR came from an elderly woman with acute or convalescent COVID-19. Sequencing was done on a sample of peripheral blood. This chain links TRBV6-1 with TRBJ2-3, with 7 bases identical to TRBD2. CDR3 bases: TGTGCCAGCAGTGAATATGGTAGCGGGCCCACAAAGTATTTT. Its translation is CASSEYGSGPTKYF.